Listed here are 8 T cell receptor beta chains from one sample, sequenced in a study of T cells in localized non-small cell lung cancer. This table comes from immunoSEQ multiplex PCR, and its TCRdb copy is limited to in-frame clones, with some not included. The data show 35,000 or so clones, 88% seen once. The sequencing used peripheral blood, collected before any cancer treatment. The origin of the receptors is a woman aged 35 to 69 with stage I lung adenocarcinoma.

The chain couples TRBV2 to TRBJ1-4; D is perhaps TRBD1 (6 bases). V shed 6 bases and J shed 5 bases, with 13 bases lying between them. Germline-derived CDR1 and CDR2 are SNHLY and FYNNEI. The CDR3 is made up of 14 amino acids. As DNA, the CDR3 is TGTGCCAGCAGATCTCAGGGGAACAATGAAAAACTGTTTTTT. Its translation is CASRSQGNNEKLFF.

The chain combines TRBV4-1 with TRBJ2-3; 9 bases match TRBD2. This CDR3 has 19 amino acids. V shed 0 bases, J shed 0 bases, and the junction held 10 bases outside the gene matches. Per the germline V gene, CDR1 is MGHRA and CDR2 is YSYEKL. The CDR3 sequence is CASSQDSRSSGTSTDTQYF. CDR3 coding DNA: TGCGCCAGCAGCCAAGATTCTCGATCTAGCGGGACTAGCACAGATACGCAGTATTTT.

This clone turned up a few times. The V gene is TRBV30, the J gene TRBJ2-3; TRBD1 might be the D (5 bases). The V end was cut by 5 bases, the J end by 2 bases, with 17 bases between. There are 15 residues in the CDR3. Germline CDR1 and CDR2: GTSNPN and SVGIG (reference sequence). The CDR3 DNA follows: TGTGCCTGGCATCCAGGGTCCTCTACCACAGATACGCAGTATTTT. Translation: CAWHPGSSTTDTQYF.

The V call is TRBV18, the J call TRBJ2-1; D is tentatively TRBD1 or TRBD2 (5 bases each). The CDR3 is 15 amino acids. Germline V lookup: CDR1 KGHSH, CDR2 LQKENI. With 3 bases removed from V and 3 bases from J, the gap between germline ends came to 12 bases. The CDR3 sequence: CASSPAGGGYNEQFF. For the CDR3, the DNA is TGTGCCAGCTCACCGGCGGGTGGGGGCTACAATGAGCAGTTCTTC.

In its sample, this clone was seen once. The rearrangement links TRBV6-5 to TRBJ1-1; D is unresolved. Trimming stripped 9 bases from V and 0 bases from J, with 11 bases between. CDR3 length equals 13 residues. Germline V gene lookup returns CDR1 MNHEY and CDR2 SVGAGI. CDR3 residues: CASAFALNTEAFF. The CDR3 nucleotides are TGTGCCAGTGCGTTCGCCCTGAACACTGAAGCTTTCTTT.

This clone was observed a single time. This rearrangement joins TRBV5-4 to TRBJ2-7; a possible D gene is TRBD1 (6 bases). The CDR3 contains 15 residues. The germline CDR1 and CDR2 sequences are SGHNT and YYREEE (reference sequence). The germline V and J ends were trimmed by 1 base and 3 bases, with 14 bases remaining between them. The CDR3 sequence is CASSLTQGGNYEQYF. CDR3 bases: TGTGCCAGCAGCTTGACCCAAGGGGGAAACTACGAGCAGTACTTC.

The chain uses TRBV5-1 and TRBJ1-5, with TRBD1 identical over 8 bases. There are 16 residues in the CDR3. From germline, CDR1 is SGHRS and CDR2 YFSETQ. Trimming took 0 bases from V and 2 from J; bases not matched to a gene: 4. CDR3 nucleotides: TGCGCCAGCAGCTTGGGGACGACAGGGGGCAATCAGCCCCAGCATTTT. It is translated as CASSLGTTGGNQPQHF.

The chain combines TRBV14 with TRBJ2-5; D might be TRBD1 (6 bases). The length of the CDR3 is 14 residues. Trimming left V 4 bases short and J 5 bases short, with 14 bases between. Germline CDR1 and CDR2: SGHDN and FVKESK. CDR3 in amino acids: CASSLLQGRETQYF. CDR3 DNA sequence: TGTGCCAGCAGCCTACTACAGGGACGGGAGACCCAGTACTTC.